The clone carrying this TCR beta chain came up once. Its antigen is still unknown. This specimen belongs to a study of cytomegalovirus exposure and HLA in healthy donors. Study observations and caveats: Presence/absence analysis assumed near-uniform sequencing depth across donors.

Deletions cut 6 bases from V and 0 bases from J, with 8 bases between. The CDR3 length is 14 residues. The germline V gene encodes CDR1 LNHDA and CDR2 SQIVND (reference sequence). PCR amplification relied on 60 Vbeta primers (plus 13 Jbeta primers). Repertoires were generated with immunoSEQ multiplex PCR, while TCRdb's copy carries only in-frame clones and drops some. The sample lists under 150,000 clones, 65% to 80% occurring once. The donors were healthy bone marrow donors. Each donor was nominally healthy when sampled (though unrecorded immune exposures were likely). The sequencing input was PBMCs. The rearrangement joins TRBV19 to TRBJ1-4, with unresolved D. This clonotype originated in a human donor in good health. CDR3 sequence (DNA): TGTGCCAGTAGCCACACAGCAACTAATGAAAAACTGTTTTTT. It specifies CASSHTATNEKLFF.